These 18 T cell receptor beta chains came from one sample sequenced in a study of blood T cell repertoires in COVID-19 (dated by TCRdb to the early 2020s). The library was made by the immunoSEQ multiplex PCR assay. Entries here come from immuneACCESS through TCRdb and include only in-frame sequences with V and J called. Some clones fail to appear in such tables; in the studies checked, an unresolved V gene covers under half of the shortfall, and the cause of the remainder is unknown. In this sample the table shows 93,000 or so clones, around 89% of which occur a single time. Of the sample, approximately 3.5% is held by the ten largest clones. The sequencing sample was made of peripheral blood. The source is a woman aged 55-75 years with acute or convalescent COVID-19.

The sample holds one count of this clone. The chain links TRBV2 to TRBJ1-1, with a possible D match to TRBD1 (5 bases). V was shortened by 6 bases and J by 3 bases, with 23 bases between the two germline ends. CDR3 length: 17 residues. Germline V gene data show CDR1 as SNHLY and CDR2 as FYNNEI. CDR3 DNA sequence: TGTGCCAGCAGGTTACACCAGGGTTTTAGGGTAGACACTGAAGCTTTCTTT. Encoded protein: CASRLHQGFRVDTEAFF.

The V gene is TRBV14, the J gene TRBJ1-4, with TRBD1 matching 8 bases. Germline trimming cut 3 bases from V and 8 bases from J; bases unmatched to any gene: 8. Germline V gives CDR1 SGHDN, CDR2 FVKESK. The CDR3 consists of 15 residues. The CDR3 sequence: CASSQTGTGREKLFF. CDR3 nucleotides: TGTGCCAGCAGCCAGACAGGGACAGGTCGAGAAAAACTGTTTTTT.

This rearrangement joins TRBV13 to TRBJ2-6, with 15 bases aligning to TRBD2. Looked up from germline, CDR1 is PRHDT and CDR2 is FYEKMQ (reference sequence). V shed 4 bases and J 2 bases; nucleotides not matched to a gene: 9. This CDR3 spans 20 amino acids. CDR3 in DNA: TGTGCCAGCAGCTCACTATCCCGGACTAGCGGGAGGGCTGGGGCCAACGTCCTGACTTTC. Translating gives CASSSLSRTSGRAGANVLTF.

The gene calls are TRBV19 and TRBJ1-1; D might be TRBD1 (5 bases). Trimming pared 2 bases from V and 4 bases from J, leaving 11 bases between. The CDR3 consists of 14 residues. Germline assignment: CDR1 LNHDA and CDR2 SQIVND (reference sequence). The chain's CDR3 is CASSITGGATEAFF. CDR3 nucleotide sequence: TGTGCCAGTAGTATAACCGGTGGGGCCACTGAAGCTTTCTTT.

This clone has only one observation. The gene calls are TRBV24-1 and TRBJ1-5, with 7 bases lining up with TRBD1. The CDR3 consists of 14 residues. V lost 5 bases, J lost 7 bases, and 7 bases stayed unmatched. Germline CDR1 KGHDR, CDR2 SFDVKD. Written as DNA, the CDR3 is TGTGCCACCAGTGCCCAGGGGGTCTGGCAGCCCCAGCATTTT. The encoded protein is CATSAQGVWQPQHF.

The CDR3 DNA sequence: TGTGCCAGCAGCCAAGTAATGGCGGGAGGGGGTGATACGCAGTATTTT. This sequence encodes CASSQVMAGGGDTQYF. The chain combines TRBV4-2 with TRBJ2-3; the match to TRBD2 covers 9 bases. The germline gives CDR1 LGHNA, CDR2 YNFKEQ. The CDR3 runs 16 residues. The junction had 8 bases not matched to a gene; V was cut back by 1 base and J by 6 bases.

V gene TRBV14 combines with J gene TRBJ1-2; TRBD1 aligns across 10 bases. The germline CDR1 and CDR2 sequences are SGHDN and FVKESK. V shed 4 bases, J shed 2 bases, and the junction held 4 bases outside the gene matches. CDR3 size: 15 residues. CDR3 DNA: TGTGCCAGCAGCCTGTGGGGACAGGGGAACTATGGCTACACCTTC. Its protein product is CASSLWGQGNYGYTF.

The chain combines TRBV28 with TRBJ1-4; D might be TRBD1 (6 bases). The CDR3 covers 13 residues. Germline V lookup: CDR1 MDHEN, CDR2 SYDVKM. V gave up 6 bases and J gave up 15 bases, with 20 bases separating them. This chain's CDR3 is CASSNKGTHGMFF. Here the CDR3 DNA reads TGTGCCAGCAGCAACAAAGGGACACACGGGATGTTTTTT.

The chain recombines TRBV6-1 with TRBJ1-2; D gene unclear. The CDR3 spans 10 residues. The V gene's germline CDR1 is MNHNS and CDR2 SASEGT. V lost 3 bases to trimming and J lost 12 bases, with 8 bases between them. The CDR3 DNA sequence: TGTGCCAGCAGTGATGAGGCGCACACCTTC. Translation: CASSDEAHTF.

V and J are TRBV4-1 and TRBJ2-1, with 7 bases aligning to TRBD2. This CDR3 is 16 amino acids long. Losses at the gene ends were 0 bases for V and 7 bases for J; bases not matched to a gene: 9. Germline V gives CDR1 MGHRA, CDR2 YSYEKL. CDR3 residues: CASSQEGGELGNEQFF. Written as DNA, the CDR3 is TGCGCCAGCAGCCAAGAGGGGGGGGAACTCGGTAATGAGCAGTTCTTC.

The V gene is TRBV6-5, the J gene TRBJ1-2, with 8 bases lining up with TRBD1. J lost 4 bases, V lost 7 bases, and 8 bases had no gene match. Germline V gene sequence: CDR1 MNHEY, CDR2 SVGAGI. This CDR3 contains 14 residues. The CDR3 loop is CASTPGQELYGYTF. DNA of the CDR3: TGTGCCAGCACCCCGGGACAGGAACTCTATGGCTACACCTTC.

This clone showed up just once. J is TRBJ2-1 and V is TRBV7-2; a weak D match, TRBD2 (5 bases). Deletions cut 4 bases from V and 6 bases from J, with 10 bases between. The germline CDR1 and CDR2 sequences are SGHTA and FQGNSA. This CDR3 comprises 13 residues. CDR3 DNA: TGTGCCAGCAGCTACGGACTTGTCAATGAGCAGTTCTTC. Its protein is CASSYGLVNEQFF.

The V gene is TRBV3-1 (or the pseudogene TRBV3-2), the J gene TRBJ1-1; the D is unclear. Germline-derived CDR1 and CDR2 are LGHDT and YNNKEL (reference sequence). Between the trimmed V and J ends, which lost 7 bases and 4 bases, there was a span of 10 bases. The CDR3 loop spans 12 amino acids. Here the CDR3 reads CASTFSGTEAFF. The CDR3 DNA sequence: TGTGCCAGCACCTTTTCGGGCACTGAAGCTTTCTTT.

CDR3 in amino acids: CASSIGAGREKLFF. CDR3 DNA sequence: TGTGCCAGTAGTATAGGGGCAGGGCGTGAAAAACTGTTTTTT. The genes are TRBV19 and TRBJ1-4; possible D gene TRBD1, 5 bases. The germline CDR1 and CDR2 sequences are LNHDA and SQIVND (reference sequence). The CDR3 totals 14 residues. V was clipped by 1 base and J by 7 bases, with 10 bases between them. The full variable domain, its missing parts supplied by reference TRBV19 and TRBJ1-4, is DGGITQSPKYLFRKEGQNVTLSCEQNLNHDAMYWYRQDPGQGLRLIYYSQIVNDFQKGDIAEGYSVSREKKESFPLTVTSAQKNPTAFYLCASSIGAGREKLFFGSGTQLSVL.

The chain uses TRBV11-3 and TRBJ2-1, with no clear D. Trimming took off 2 bases at V and 8 bases at J, with 10 bases between the two ends. Germline V lookup: CDR1 SGHNT, CDR2 YENEEA. The CDR3 has 13 residues. CDR3 residues: CASSLQKSDEQFF. The CDR3 region has the DNA TGTGCCAGCAGCTTACAAAAGTCGGATGAGCAGTTCTTC.

The chain recombines TRBV3-1 (or the pseudogene TRBV3-2) with TRBJ1-1; D unclear. The CDR3 has 14 amino acids. Between the trimmed V and J ends, which lost 4 bases and 3 bases, there was a span of 12 bases. Germline lookup yields CDR1 LGHDT and CDR2 YNNKEL (reference sequence). CDR3 region: CASSLDPGYTEAFF. The CDR3 DNA follows: TGTGCCAGCAGCCTCGACCCAGGTTACACTGAAGCTTTCTTT.

This chain joins TRBV6-4 and TRBJ1-1; 7 bases are shared with TRBD1. This CDR3 has 15 residues. Germline values: CDR1 MRHNA, CDR2 SNTAGT. The ends lost 5 bases at V and 6 bases at J; junction bases unmatched: 12. As DNA, the CDR3 is TGTGCCAGCAGTCTCGAGGTCACAGGGGTGGCTGAAGCTTTCTTT. Protein: CASSLEVTGVAEAFF.

The chain carries TRBV3-1 (or the pseudogene TRBV3-2) and TRBJ2-1; 7 bases are a match to TRBD1. The CDR3 has 16 residues. Germline V gives CDR1 LGHDT, CDR2 YNNKEL (reference sequence). Germline trimming cut 0 bases from V and 4 bases from J; bases unmatched to any gene: 6. CDR3 sequence reads: CASSQDEGQPYNEQFF. DNA of the CDR3: TGTGCCAGCAGCCAAGATGAGGGACAGCCTTACAATGAGCAGTTCTTC.